This T cell receptor (beta chain) originates from a study of T cell responses to AZD1222 COVID-19 vaccine. Here immunoSEQ multiplex PCR was the method, and the copy in TCRdb shows in-frame clones only, minus some. The sample has roughly 66,000 clones; roughly 84% are singletons. The trim removed 0 bases at V and 2 bases at J, leaving 4 bases unmatched. The CDR3 runs 16 residues. Looked up from germline, CDR1 is MNHEY and CDR2 is SVGAGI. Study results and limitations: Clonal diversity was possibly underestimated, and white British individuals and females predominated among donors. Sampling that yielded the repertoires occurred only after the peak T cell response.

Remarks on this clone: What it recognizes is unknown.

The source is an adult in good health. This chain connects TRBV6-5 to TRBJ2-3; 8 bases are shared with TRBD2. The sequencing used peripheral blood, collected on day 0 of AZD1222 vaccination. The CDR3 nucleotides are TGTGCCAGCAGTTACTCAACCGGGGGGGCCACAGATACGCAGTATTTT. It specifies CASSYSTGGATDTQYF.